This T cell receptor beta chain originates from a study of shared clonotypes between healthy human individuals. Assay execution took place at the deep level. Clones were read by immunoSEQ multiplex PCR, and TCRdb kept only the in-frame ones, dropping some. This sample has about 1.1 million clones, with around 77% found just once. In the case of this clone: The target antigen is unknown.

General observations from the study: A reduction in generation probabilities was seen for non-shared clonotypes relative to those shared by all four donors.

The sample was memory CD4+ T cells from PBMCs. Indicated subset: CD45RA-negative fraction. This sequence was found in a man younger than 35 in good health. Some clones in this sample may be carry-over from other donors' samples.

Here the CDR3 DNA reads TGTGCCAGAAGCGAACATCCGTCTCACGAGCAGTACTTC. Translating it yields CARSEHPSHEQYF. The V call is TRBV5-3, the J call TRBJ2-7, with D uncertain. TRBV5-3 counts as an open reading frame of uncertain function. V was trimmed by 4 bases and J by 5 bases, leaving 13 bases between them. The CDR3 consists of 13 residues.